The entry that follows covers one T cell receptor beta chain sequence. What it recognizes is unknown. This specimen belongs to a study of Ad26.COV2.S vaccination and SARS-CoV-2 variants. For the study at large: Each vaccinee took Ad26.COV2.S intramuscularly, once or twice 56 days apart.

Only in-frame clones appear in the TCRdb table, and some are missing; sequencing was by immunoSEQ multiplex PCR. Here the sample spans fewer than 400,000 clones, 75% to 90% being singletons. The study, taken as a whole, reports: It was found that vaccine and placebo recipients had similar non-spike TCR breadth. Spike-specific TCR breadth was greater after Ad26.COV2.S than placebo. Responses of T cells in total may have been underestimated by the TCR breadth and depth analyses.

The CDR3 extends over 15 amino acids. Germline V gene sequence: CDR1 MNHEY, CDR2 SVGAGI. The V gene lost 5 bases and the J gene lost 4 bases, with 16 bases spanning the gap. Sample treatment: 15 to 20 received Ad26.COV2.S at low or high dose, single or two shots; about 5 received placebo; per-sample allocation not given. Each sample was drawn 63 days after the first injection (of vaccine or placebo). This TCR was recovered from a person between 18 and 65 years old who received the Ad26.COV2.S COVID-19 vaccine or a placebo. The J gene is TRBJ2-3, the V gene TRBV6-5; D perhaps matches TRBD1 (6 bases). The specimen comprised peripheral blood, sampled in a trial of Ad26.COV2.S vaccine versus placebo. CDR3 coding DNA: TGTGCCAGCAGTCCCAGGAGGACAGCAGCAGATACGCAGTATTTT. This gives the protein CASSPRRTAADTQYF.